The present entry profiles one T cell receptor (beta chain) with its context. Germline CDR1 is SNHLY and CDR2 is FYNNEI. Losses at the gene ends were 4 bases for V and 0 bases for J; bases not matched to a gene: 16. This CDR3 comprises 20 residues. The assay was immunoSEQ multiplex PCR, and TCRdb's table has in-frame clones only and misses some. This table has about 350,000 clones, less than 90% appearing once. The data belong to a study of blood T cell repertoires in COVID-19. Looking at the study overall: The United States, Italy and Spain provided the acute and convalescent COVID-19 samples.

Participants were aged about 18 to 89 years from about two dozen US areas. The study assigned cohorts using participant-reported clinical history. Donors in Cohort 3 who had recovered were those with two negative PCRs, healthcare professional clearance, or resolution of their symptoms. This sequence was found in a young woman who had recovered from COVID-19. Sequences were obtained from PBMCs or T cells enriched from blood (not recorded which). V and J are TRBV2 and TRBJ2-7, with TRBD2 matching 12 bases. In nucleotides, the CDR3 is TGTGCCAGCAGTGTACTCAGAGGGACTAGCGGGTCCCGTCTCTCCTACGAGCAGTACTTC. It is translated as CASSVLRGTSGSRLSYEQYF.